The 28 T cell receptor beta chains presented below share a single source sample, sequenced in a study of OX40 agonist ivuxolimab in advanced cancers. Clones were read by immunoSEQ multiplex PCR, and TCRdb kept only the in-frame ones, dropping some. Of tens of thousands of clones detected, about 92% appear once; the ten largest clones hold around 0.51%. The sample here was CD4+ or CD8+ T cells sorted from blood, taken in a trial of the OX40 agonist ivuxolimab. These receptors were collected from an adult with an advanced solid tumor such as melanoma, head and neck, liver or kidney cancer.

J is TRBJ2-1 and V is TRBV5-1; D is possibly TRBD1 (6 bases). This CDR3 region has 15 residues. Trimming took off 1 base at V and 5 bases at J, with 13 bases between the two ends. The germline gives CDR1 SGHRS, CDR2 YFSETQ. CDR3 DNA sequence: TGCGCCAGCAGCTTGTCGACAGGCGAAAACAATGAGCAGTTCTTC. Its protein product is CASSLSTGENNEQFF. Full variable domain (missing parts from reference TRBV5-1 and TRBJ2-1): KAGVTQTPRYLIKTRGQQVTLSCSPISGHRSVSWYQQTPGQGLQFLFEYFSETQRNKGNFPGRFSGRQFSNSRSEMNVSTLELGDSALYLCASSLSTGENNEQFFGPGTRLTVL.

The chain links TRBV7-2 to TRBJ1-2, with D perhaps TRBD1 (5 bases). Germline CDR1 SGHTA, CDR2 FQGNSA. The CDR3 length is 14 residues. Trimming took 4 bases from V and 5 from J, leaving 14 bases between them. This CDR3 reads CASSSQGGGYGYTF. The CDR3 nucleotides are TGTGCCAGCAGCTCTCAGGGAGGAGGGTATGGCTACACCTTC.

This clone has only one observation. The chain links TRBV6-5 to TRBJ1-4; 7 bases map to TRBD1. Germline V gene data show CDR1 as MNHEY and CDR2 as SVGAGI. V shed 6 bases, J shed 8 bases, and the junction held 6 bases outside the gene matches. CDR3 length: 13 residues. The CDR3 DNA reads as TGTGCCAGCAGAGAGACAGGGAAGGAAAAACTGTTTTTT. Its translation is CASRETGKEKLFF.

The chain recombines TRBV5-1 with TRBJ2-3, with TRBD2 identical over 9 bases. The CDR3 is made up of 15 amino acids. Unmatched junction bases numbered 4, after V lost 4 bases and J lost 1 base. Germline V lookup: CDR1 SGHRS, CDR2 YFSETQ. CDR3 bases: TGCGCCAGCAGCCTACTAGCGGGTGGCACAGATACGCAGTATTTT. Protein product: CASSLLAGGTDTQYF.

This clone came up once. CDR3 sequence: CASNRDRASSGRGVLTF. CDR3 in DNA: TGTGCCAGCAACCGGGACAGGGCCTCGTCTGGGCGGGGCGTCCTGACTTTC. The V call is TRBV19, the J call TRBJ2-6, with 9 bases fitting TRBD1. The germline V gene has CDR1 LNHDA and CDR2 SQIVND (reference sequence). The CDR3 has 17 residues. The V and J ends lost 9 bases and 12 bases, in that order; junction bases with no gene match: 21.

This chain joins TRBV5-8 and TRBJ2-5; TRBD1 agrees at 7 bases. The V segment lost 4 bases and the J segment 5 bases; nucleotides outside the gene matches: 17. This CDR3 has 17 residues. Germline V CDR1 and CDR2: SGHTS, YDEGEE. CDR3 sequence reads: CASSLKTGTVRRETQYF. CDR3 DNA sequence: TGTGCCAGCAGCCTGAAAACAGGGACAGTCAGGCGGGAGACCCAGTACTTC.

The rearrangement joins TRBV5-4 to TRBJ1-2; D remains ambiguous. Trimming left V 0 bases short and J 5 bases short, with 5 bases between. The CDR3 length is 12 residues. The germline V gene encodes CDR1 SGHNT and CDR2 YYREEE (reference sequence). The CDR3 DNA reads TGTGCCAGCAGCTTGGACCAATATGGCTACACCTTC. This translates into CASSLDQYGYTF. The full variable domain, in which reference TRBV5-4 and TRBJ1-2 provide the parts outside the CDR3, is ETGVTQSPTHLIKTRGQQVTLRCSSQSGHNTVSWYQQALGQGPQFIFQYYREEENGRGNFPPRFSGLQFPNYSSELNVNALELDDSALYLCASSLDQYGYTFGSGTRLTVV.

This sequence joins TRBV10-3 and TRBJ2-7, with 11 bases lining up with TRBD1. In germline, CDR1 is ENHRY, CDR2 SYGVKD. The junction had 8 bases not matched to a gene; V was cut back by 6 bases and J by 7 bases. The CDR3 runs 14 residues. CDR3 DNA: TGTGCCATCAGCCGTGGACAGGGGGCGGGTGAGCAGTACTTC. It translates to CAISRGQGAGEQYF.

The rearrangement joins TRBV29-1 to TRBJ2-5; TRBD1 agrees at 8 bases. The germline CDR1 and CDR2 sequences are SQVTM and ANQGSEA. V was pared by 7 bases and J by 5 bases, with 9 bases of the junction left unmatched. The CDR3 is made up of 13 amino acids. CDR3 residues: CSANQGAGETQYF. DNA for the CDR3: TGCAGCGCTAACCAGGGGGCGGGTGAGACCCAGTACTTC.

The chain is built from TRBV7-3 and TRBJ2-2; TRBD2 matches 9 bases. Per the germline V gene, CDR1 is SGHTA and CDR2 is FQGTGA. The J segment lost 3 bases and the V segment lost 5 bases, leaving 7 bases of the junction unmatched. The CDR3 length is 16 residues. In nucleotides, the CDR3 is TGTGCCAGCAGCCTCGCGGGGGGGCCCGACACCGGGGAGCTGTTTTTT. Translation: CASSLAGGPDTGELFF. Together with reference TRBV7-3 and TRBJ2-2, the CDR3 gives the full variable domain: GAGVSQTPSNKVTEKGKYVELRCDPISGHTALYWYRQSLGQGPEFLIYFQGTGAADDSGLPNDRFFAVRPEGSVSTLKIQRTERGDSAVYLCASSLAGGPDTGELFFGEGSRLTVL.

The chain joins TRBV6-1 to TRBJ1-2, with 8 bases matching TRBD1. The CDR3 totals 13 residues. CDR1 is MNHNS, CDR2 SASEGT, per germline. J was trimmed by 5 bases and V by 6 bases; bases with no gene match: 5. The CDR3 bases are TGTGCCAGCAGCGTGACAGGGGATTATGGCTACACCTTC. Its protein product is CASSVTGDYGYTF.

This clone is a singleton in its sample. The chain links TRBV21-1 to TRBJ1-1; TRBD1, the table's D call, lacks a check against the DNA. TRBV21-1 is a pseudogene locus. The CDR3 has 14 amino acids. This chain's CDR3 is CASSKGTGGTEAFF. The CDR3 nucleotides are TGTGCCAGCAGCAAGGGTACAGGGGGCACTGAAGCTTTCTTT.

The rearrangement links TRBV6-5 to TRBJ2-1, with 11 bases matching TRBD2. Germline trimming cut 5 bases from V and 9 bases from J; bases unmatched to any gene: 6. The CDR3 is 14 residues long. Germline-derived CDR1 and CDR2 are MNHEY and SVGAGI. CDR3 amino acids: CASSTSGRVFEQFF. The CDR3 nucleotides read TGTGCCAGCAGTACTAGCGGGAGAGTTTTTGAGCAGTTCTTC.

The chain links TRBV9 to TRBJ1-1; tentatively, D is TRBD1 (6 bases). The CDR3 loop spans 15 amino acids. V was pared by 1 base and J by 3 bases, with 13 bases between. The germline gives CDR1 SGDLS, CDR2 YYNGEE. The CDR3 DNA reads TGTGCCAGCAGCGTACTGGGGTCAGGGGACACTGAAGCTTTCTTT. Protein: CASSVLGSGDTEAFF. The complete variable domain, with remaining parts taken from reference TRBV9 and TRBJ1-1, reads DSGVTQTPKHLITATGQRVTLRCSPRSGDLSVYWYQQSLDQGLQFLIQYYNGEERAKGNILERFSAQQFPDLHSELNLSSLELGDSALYFCASSVLGSGDTEAFFGQGTRLTVV.

The chain recombines TRBV19 with TRBJ2-1; 7 nucleotides line up with TRBD2. CDR1 is LNHDA and CDR2 is SQIVND in the germline V gene (reference sequence). This CDR3 is 15 amino acids long. With 0 bases clipped from V and 11 bases from J, the junction kept 10 bases outside the gene matches. The CDR3 coding sequence is TGTGCCAGTAGTATAGATCCGGGGGGACTAAATAAGCAGTTCTTC. Its protein is CASSIDPGGLNKQFF.

The chain links TRBV30 to TRBJ1-1; D perhaps matches TRBD1 (5 bases). Trimming removed 1 base at V and 9 bases at J, with 9 bases between. There are 11 residues in the CDR3. Germline CDR1 GTSNPN, CDR2 SVGIG (reference sequence). CDR3 DNA: TGTGCCTGGAGTGCGGGACCGAAAGCTTTCTTT. Translation gives CAWSAGPKAFF.

The genes are TRBV15 and TRBJ2-4; D possibly corresponds to TRBD2 (6 bases). This CDR3 is built from 16 residues. CDR1 LNHNV and CDR2 YYDKDF come from the germline V gene (reference sequence). V shed 1 base and J shed 1 base, with 11 bases lying between them. CDR3 loop: CATSRGGGEAKNIQYF. The CDR3 nucleotides are TGTGCCACCAGCAGAGGTGGAGGGGAGGCCAAAAACATTCAGTACTTC.

The chain combines TRBV6-1 with TRBJ2-3; D might be TRBD2 (5 bases). The CDR3 loop spans 16 amino acids. CDR1 is MNHNS, CDR2 SASEGT, per germline. V lost 4 bases, J lost 0 bases, and 14 bases lay in between. CDR3 residues: CASSGPRRTSTDTQYF. The CDR3 region has the DNA TGTGCCAGCAGTGGGCCCCGGCGGACTAGCACAGATACGCAGTATTTT.

This clone has a single count. The J gene is TRBJ2-5, the V gene TRBV29-1; no clear D. CDR1 SQVTM and CDR2 ANQGSEA come from the germline V gene. V shed 7 bases and J shed 5 bases, with 11 bases lying between them. This CDR3 region has 11 residues. CDR3 sequence (DNA): TGCAGCGCGTGGTTCGGGGAGACCCAGTACTTC. Its translation is CSAWFGETQYF.

This chain links TRBV11-2 with TRBJ2-5; 7 nucleotides align to TRBD1. This CDR3 is 14 amino acids long. From germline, CDR1 is SGHAT and CDR2 FQNNGV. Germline trimming cut 5 bases from V and 1 base from J; bases unmatched to any gene: 4. CDR3: CASSLGTVQETQYF. The DNA of the CDR3 is TGTGCCAGCAGCCTGGGGACAGTCCAAGAGACCCAGTACTTC.

The V gene is TRBV5-1, the J gene TRBJ2-5; D is unresolved. V was clipped by 3 bases and J by 0 bases, with 15 bases between them. In germline, CDR1 is SGHRS, CDR2 YFSETQ. This CDR3 has 16 amino acids. The CDR3 DNA sequence: TGCGCCAGCAGCTCTACCCCCGGGTCCTACCAAGAGACCCAGTACTTC. Translating gives CASSSTPGSYQETQYF.

This chain joins TRBV27 and TRBJ1-1; D uncertain. The CDR3 is made up of 11 amino acids. The germline gives CDR1 MNHEY, CDR2 SMNVEV (reference sequence). Trimming pared 9 bases from V and 11 bases from J, leaving 16 bases between. The CDR3: CASRTAGEAFF. CDR3 coding DNA: TGTGCCAGTCGGACGGCCGGGGAGGCTTTCTTT.

The chain employs TRBV9 and TRBJ2-3; tentative D call: TRBD2 (6 bases). This CDR3 has 16 residues. V dropped 3 bases and J dropped 2 bases, with 16 bases sitting between them. The germline V gene has CDR1 SGDLS and CDR2 YYNGEE. CDR3 in DNA: TGTGCCAGCAGCGAAAAGACGGGGGTAGTCACAGATACGCAGTATTTT. It codes for CASSEKTGVVTDTQYF.

This clone was observed once. At the DNA level, this CDR3 is encoded by other sequences in the same sample as well. CDR3 loop: CASSTGTANEKLFF. In DNA form, the CDR3 reads TGCGCCAGCAGCACCGGGACCGCTAATGAAAAACTGTTTTTT. The V and J genes are TRBV5-1 and TRBJ1-4, with D perhaps matching TRBD1 (5 bases). The CDR3 totals 14 residues. Looked up from germline, CDR1 is SGHRS and CDR2 is YFSETQ. V lost 4 bases and J lost 3, with 10 bases in between.

This chain uses TRBV9 with TRBJ1-2, with 7 bases lining up with TRBD1. The length of the CDR3 is 17 residues. Germline V gene sequence: CDR1 SGDLS, CDR2 YYNGEE. With V trimmed by 3 bases and J by 4 bases, 15 bases remained unmatched. CDR3 sequence: CASSAMTHRGVGYGYTF. The CDR3, as DNA: TGTGCCAGCAGCGCGATGACCCACAGGGGCGTGGGCTATGGCTACACCTTC.

This rearrangement joins TRBV18 to TRBJ1-5; 11 positions agree with TRBD1. The ends lost 6 bases at V and 8 bases at J; junction bases unmatched: 6. The CDR3 totals 14 residues. Germline CDR1 is KGHSH and CDR2 is LQKENI. CDR3 nucleotide sequence: TGTGCCAGCTCCCGGACAGGGGGCTTGGAGCCCCAGCATTTT. Translation gives CASSRTGGLEPQHF.

The gene calls are TRBV5-1 and TRBJ1-1; 10 bases are a match to TRBD1. Germline assignment: CDR1 SGHRS and CDR2 YFSETQ. J lost 0 bases, V lost 4 bases, and 6 bases had no gene match. This CDR3 region has 16 residues. CDR3 sequence reads: CASSVDRGQMNTEAFF. The CDR3 DNA follows: TGCGCCAGCAGCGTCGACAGGGGGCAAATGAACACTGAAGCTTTCTTT.

This clone was seen a handful of times. The CDR3 DNA sequence: TGTGCCAGTAGTATGAGGACAGGGGGAAGGAGGAACACTGAAGCTTTCTTT. Its translation: CASSMRTGGRRNTEAFF. V is TRBV19 and J is TRBJ1-1; 10 nucleotides line up with TRBD1. The CDR3 contains 17 residues. The V gene end was trimmed by 3 bases and the J gene end by 1 base; junction bases not matched to a gene: 8. The germline gives CDR1 LNHDA, CDR2 SQIVND (reference sequence).